This TCR beta chain was identified during a study of cytomegalovirus exposure and HLA in healthy donors. PCR employed 60 Vbeta and 13 Jbeta primers. The table came from immunoSEQ multiplex PCR; TCRdb's copy has only in-frame clones and leaves some out. The table lists about 100,000 clones, roughly 73% of them singletons. CDR3 length: 18 amino acids. CDR1 and CDR2 (germline): SGHDN, FVKESK. V was trimmed by 0 bases and J by 6 bases, leaving 23 bases between them. The sample taken for sequencing was PBMCs. The TCR originated in a woman in her forties in good health and CMV-seronegative. The J gene is TRBJ1-1, the V gene TRBV14; D is unclear. The chain's CDR3 is CASSQESGFIPRYPEAFF. The DNA of the CDR3 is TGTGCCAGCAGCCAAGAGAGTGGGTTTATACCCAGGTACCCTGAAGCTTTCTTT.